This T cell receptor (beta chain) was captured in a study of cytomegalovirus exposure and HLA in healthy donors. It was with 60 Vbeta and 13 Jbeta primers that the PCR ran. Here immunoSEQ multiplex PCR was the method, and the copy in TCRdb shows in-frame clones only, minus some. The table has roughly 130,000 clones, roughly 80% seen once. V shed 0 bases, J shed 4 bases, and the junction held 8 bases outside the gene matches. This CDR3 has 17 residues. Per the germline V gene, CDR1 is SGHTA and CDR2 is FQGNSA. Findings and caveats of the study: Later on, analysis showed that most CMV-associated TCR beta chains appeared to be HLA-restricted. In a later analysis, several top co-occurrence clusters appeared linked to parvovirus B19, influenza, CMV and Epstein-Barr virus.

Points on this clone: Its antigen is unidentified.

Sequenced input: PBMCs. The receptor was isolated from a woman aged 40 to 49 in good health and CMV-seronegative. The J gene is TRBJ1-4, the V gene TRBV7-2; TRBD1 matches at 7 bases. CDR3 DNA: TGTGCCAGCAGCTTAGCGCTTTTGACAGGGATTAATGAAAAACTGTTTTTT. This sequence encodes CASSLALLTGINEKLFF.